This T cell receptor (beta chain) derives from a study of T cells and Merkel cell carcinoma outcomes. On this clone itself: The antigen is not known.

The ends were cut back, 0 bases at V and 7 bases at J, with 13 bases in the middle. The CDR3 is 14 residues long. CDR1 and CDR2 (germline): GTSNPN, SVGIG (reference sequence). Measured with immunoSEQ multiplex PCR; TCRdb has only the in-frame clones, and not every one. In the table there are a few thousand clones, around 83% of which are singletons. Study observations and caveats: Repertoire plus T-cell density reportedly predicted Merkel cell carcinoma outcomes.

This receptor was obtained from a human donor with Merkel cell carcinoma. V is TRBV30 and J is TRBJ1-5; D ambiguous. Input material: tumor tissue from Merkel cell carcinoma. The chain's CDR3 is CAWSVLGPPQPQHF. The CDR3 DNA is TGTGCCTGGAGTGTACTAGGTCCCCCCCAGCCCCAGCATTTT.